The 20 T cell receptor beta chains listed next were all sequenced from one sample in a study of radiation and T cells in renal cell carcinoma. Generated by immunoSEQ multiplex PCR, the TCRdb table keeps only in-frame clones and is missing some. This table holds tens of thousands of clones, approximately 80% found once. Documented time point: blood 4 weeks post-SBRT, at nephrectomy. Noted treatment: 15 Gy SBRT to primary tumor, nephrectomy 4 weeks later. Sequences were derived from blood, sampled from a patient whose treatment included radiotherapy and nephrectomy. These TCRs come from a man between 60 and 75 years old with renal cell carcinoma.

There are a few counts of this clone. DNA of the CDR3: TGTGCCAGCAGTGAATTTGACTGGGGTTCACCCCTCCACTTT. This gives the protein CASSEFDWGSPLHF. This sequence joins TRBV25-1 and TRBJ1-6; the D is unclear. V was cut by 1 base and J by 9 bases, with 10 bases left in between. The germline gives CDR1 MGHDK, CDR2 SYGVNS. This CDR3 has 14 residues.

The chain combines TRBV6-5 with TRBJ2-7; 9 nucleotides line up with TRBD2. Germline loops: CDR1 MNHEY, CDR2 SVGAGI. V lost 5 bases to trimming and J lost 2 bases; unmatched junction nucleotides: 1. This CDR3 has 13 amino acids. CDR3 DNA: TGTGCCAGCAGTCGCGGGGGGGCCTACGAGCAGTACTTC. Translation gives CASSRGGAYEQYF.

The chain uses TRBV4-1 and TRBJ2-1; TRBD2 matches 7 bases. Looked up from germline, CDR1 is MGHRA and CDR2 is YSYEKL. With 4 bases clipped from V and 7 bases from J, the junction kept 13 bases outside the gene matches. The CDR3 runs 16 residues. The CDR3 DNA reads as TGCGCCAGCAGCCGAAGTATGGGCGGGAGTGAAAATGAGCAGTTCTTC. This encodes CASSRSMGGSENEQFF.

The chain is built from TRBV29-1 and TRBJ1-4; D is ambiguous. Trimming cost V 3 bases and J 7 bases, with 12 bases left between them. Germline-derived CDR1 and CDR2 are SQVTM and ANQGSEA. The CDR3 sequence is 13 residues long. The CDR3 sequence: CSVEVTGLEKLFF. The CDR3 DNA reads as TGCAGCGTTGAGGTAACCGGTCTTGAAAAACTGTTTTTT.

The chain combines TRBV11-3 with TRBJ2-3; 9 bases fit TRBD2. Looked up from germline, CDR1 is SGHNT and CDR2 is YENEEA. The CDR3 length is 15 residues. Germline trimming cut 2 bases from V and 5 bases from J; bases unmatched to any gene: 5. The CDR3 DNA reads TGTGCCAGCAGCTTAACTAGCGGGTCGGGAGATACGCAGTATTTT. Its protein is CASSLTSGSGDTQYF.

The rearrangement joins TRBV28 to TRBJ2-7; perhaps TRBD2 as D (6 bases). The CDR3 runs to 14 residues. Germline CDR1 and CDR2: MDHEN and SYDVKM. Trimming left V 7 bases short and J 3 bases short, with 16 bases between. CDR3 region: CASTTWMGGYEQYV. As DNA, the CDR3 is TGTGCCAGCACCACGTGGATGGGGGGCTACGAGCAGTACGTC.

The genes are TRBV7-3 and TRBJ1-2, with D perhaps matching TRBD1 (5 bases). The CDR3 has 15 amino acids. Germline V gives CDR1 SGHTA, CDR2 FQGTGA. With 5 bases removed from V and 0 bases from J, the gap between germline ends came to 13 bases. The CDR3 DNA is TGTGCCAGCAGCGAATCGGGGGGATCTAACTATGGCTACACCTTC. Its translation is CASSESGGSNYGYTF.

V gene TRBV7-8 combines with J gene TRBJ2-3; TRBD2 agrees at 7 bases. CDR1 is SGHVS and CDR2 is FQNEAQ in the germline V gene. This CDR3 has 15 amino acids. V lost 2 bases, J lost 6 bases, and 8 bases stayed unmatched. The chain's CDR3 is CASSLRRETMDTQYF. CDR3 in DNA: TGTGCCAGCAGCTTAAGGCGGGAGACTATGGATACGCAGTATTTT.

CDR3 bases: TGTGCCAGCAGCTATCAAAGCGGGAGAGGAGAGACCCAGTACTTC. It specifies CASSYQSGRGETQYF. The gene calls are TRBV7-3 and TRBJ2-5, with 8 bases fitting TRBD2. CDR1 SGHTA and CDR2 FQGTGA come from the germline V gene. CDR3 length equals 15 residues. The V and J ends lost 4 bases and 4 bases, in that order; junction bases with no gene match: 8.

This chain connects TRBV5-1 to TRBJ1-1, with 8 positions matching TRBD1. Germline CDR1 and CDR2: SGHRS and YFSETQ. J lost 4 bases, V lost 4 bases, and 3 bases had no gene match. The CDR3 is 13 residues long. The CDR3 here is CASSVTGATEAFF. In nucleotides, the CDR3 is TGCGCCAGCAGCGTGACAGGGGCCACTGAAGCTTTCTTT.

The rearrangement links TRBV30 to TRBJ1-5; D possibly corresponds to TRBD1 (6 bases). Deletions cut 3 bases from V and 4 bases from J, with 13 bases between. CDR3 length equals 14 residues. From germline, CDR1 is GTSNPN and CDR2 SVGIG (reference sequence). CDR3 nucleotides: TGTGCCTGGAGGGAGTATAGGGGGAATCAGCCCCAGCATTTT. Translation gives CAWREYRGNQPQHF.

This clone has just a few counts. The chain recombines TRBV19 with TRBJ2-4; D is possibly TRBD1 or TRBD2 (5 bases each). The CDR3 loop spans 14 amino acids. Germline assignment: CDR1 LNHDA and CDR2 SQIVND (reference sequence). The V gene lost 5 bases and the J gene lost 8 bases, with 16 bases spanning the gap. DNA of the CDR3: TGTGCCAGTAGTCGGACTGGGGCCCCGGACATTCAGTACTTC. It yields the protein CASSRTGAPDIQYF.

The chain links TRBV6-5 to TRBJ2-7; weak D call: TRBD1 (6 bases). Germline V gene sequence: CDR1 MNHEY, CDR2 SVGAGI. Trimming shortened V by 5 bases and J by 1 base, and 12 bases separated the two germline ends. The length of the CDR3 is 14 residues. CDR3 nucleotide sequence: TGTGCCAGCAGTGTACAGGGTAGTTCCTACGAGCAGTACTTC. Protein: CASSVQGSSYEQYF.

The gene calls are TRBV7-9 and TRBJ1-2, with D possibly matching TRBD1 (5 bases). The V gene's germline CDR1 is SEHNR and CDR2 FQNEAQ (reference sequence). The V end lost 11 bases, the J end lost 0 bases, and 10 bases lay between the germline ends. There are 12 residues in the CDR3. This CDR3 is CAGGASNYGYTF. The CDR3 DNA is TGTGCCGGGGGAGCCTCTAACTATGGCTACACCTTC.

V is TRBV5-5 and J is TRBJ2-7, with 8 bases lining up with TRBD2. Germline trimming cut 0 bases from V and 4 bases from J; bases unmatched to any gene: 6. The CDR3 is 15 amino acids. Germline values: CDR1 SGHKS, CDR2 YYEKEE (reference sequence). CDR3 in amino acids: CASSLAAGEGYEQYV. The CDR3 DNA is TGTGCCAGCAGCTTGGCAGCGGGAGAAGGATACGAGCAGTACGTC.

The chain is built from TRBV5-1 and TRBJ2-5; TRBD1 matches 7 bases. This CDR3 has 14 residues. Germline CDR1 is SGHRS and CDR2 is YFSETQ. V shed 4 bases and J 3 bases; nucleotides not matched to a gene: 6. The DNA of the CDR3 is TGCGCCAGCAGCCCTTCGGGACAGAAAGAGACCCAGTACTTC. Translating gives CASSPSGQKETQYF.

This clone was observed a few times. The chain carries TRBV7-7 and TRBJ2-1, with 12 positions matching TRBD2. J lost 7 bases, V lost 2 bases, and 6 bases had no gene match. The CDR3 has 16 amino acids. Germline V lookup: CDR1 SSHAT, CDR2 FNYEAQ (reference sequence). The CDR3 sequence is CASSLRTSGMVNEQFF. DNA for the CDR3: TGTGCCAGCAGCTTAAGGACTAGCGGGATGGTTAATGAGCAGTTCTTC.

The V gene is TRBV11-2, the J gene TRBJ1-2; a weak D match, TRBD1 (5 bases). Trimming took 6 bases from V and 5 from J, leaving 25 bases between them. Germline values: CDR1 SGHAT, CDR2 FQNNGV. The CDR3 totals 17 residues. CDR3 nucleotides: TGTGCCAGCAGTAACAGCTTCAGGGATCTATCTGGATATGGCTACACCTTC. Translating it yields CASSNSFRDLSGYGYTF.

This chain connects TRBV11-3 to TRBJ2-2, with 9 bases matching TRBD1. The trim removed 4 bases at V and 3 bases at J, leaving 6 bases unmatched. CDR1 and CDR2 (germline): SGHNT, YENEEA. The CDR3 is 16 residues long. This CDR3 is CASSSPGQGYTGELFF. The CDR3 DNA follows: TGTGCCAGCAGCTCCCCGGGACAGGGATACACCGGGGAGCTGTTTTTT.

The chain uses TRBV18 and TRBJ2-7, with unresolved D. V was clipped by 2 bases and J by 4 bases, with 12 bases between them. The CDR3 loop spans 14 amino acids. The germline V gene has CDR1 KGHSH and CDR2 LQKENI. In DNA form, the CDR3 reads TGTGCCAGCTCACCAAACCCTAATATTTACGAGCAGTACTTC. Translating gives CASSPNPNIYEQYF.